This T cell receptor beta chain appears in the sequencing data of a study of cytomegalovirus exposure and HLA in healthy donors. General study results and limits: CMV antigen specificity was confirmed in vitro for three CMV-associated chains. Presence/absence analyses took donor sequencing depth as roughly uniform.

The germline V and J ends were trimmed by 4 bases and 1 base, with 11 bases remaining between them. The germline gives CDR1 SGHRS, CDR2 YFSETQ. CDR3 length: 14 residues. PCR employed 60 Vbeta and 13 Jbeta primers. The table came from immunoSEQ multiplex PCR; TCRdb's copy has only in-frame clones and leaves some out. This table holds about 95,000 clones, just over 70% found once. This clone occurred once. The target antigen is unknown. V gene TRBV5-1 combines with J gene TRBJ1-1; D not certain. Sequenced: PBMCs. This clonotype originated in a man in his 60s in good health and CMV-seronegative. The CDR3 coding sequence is TGCGCCAGCAGCCACGCACGGGAGAACACTGAAGCTTTCTTT. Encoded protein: CASSHARENTEAFF.